This T cell receptor beta chain was sequenced during a study of Graves' ophthalmopathy and Graves' hyperthyroidism. V was trimmed by 3 bases and J by 7 bases, leaving 18 bases between them. There are 15 residues in the CDR3. This clonotype appeared many times. No antigen is known for it. Researchers took RNA transcripts and amplified TCR beta CDR3 regions from them. After a first-round RT-PCR with HTBI primers, a second-round multiplex PCR was run. From the multiplex PCR reads, TCRdb called clonotypes with MiXCR, one entry per CDR3 protein. Of 260,000 or so distinct CDR3 sequences in the sample, about 47% were seen once. Overall study results and limits: Most expanded thyroid clonotypes above 0.001 frequency also appeared in blood.

The sequence derives from an adult man with Graves' ophthalmopathy. Sequencing was done on a sample of peripheral blood. The gene calls are TRBV12-3 or TRBV12-4 and TRBJ2-5, with D tentatively TRBD1 (6 bases). The chain's CDR3 is CASSFPQTGTGTQYF. In DNA form, the CDR3 reads TGTGCCAGCAGTTTCCCCCAAACAGGGACCGGGACCCAGTACTTC.